This record concerns one TCR beta chain sequence. Its antigen is not known. Findings and caveats of the study: Greatest tumor Treg TCR overlap was with tumor naive CD4+ cells. The TCR gene usage of tumor memory CD4+ T cells clustered together with blood and lymph node memory CD4+ cells and with lymph node naive CD4+ cells.

After constant-region reverse-primer amplification, full-length variable regions underwent semi-nested PCR with Nested Universal Primer A. TCRdb redid the calling of the 5' RACE reads with MiXCR, one entry per CDR3 protein. The data contain about 46,000 distinct CDR3 sequences, roughly 28% of them singletons. Germline V gene lookup returns CDR1 LGHNA and CDR2 YNFKEQ. V lost 1 base and J 8 bases, leaving 9 bases between the germline ends. This CDR3 is 13 amino acids long. Sequencing used naive CD4+ T cells sorted from blood. Subset indicated: naive CD4+ T cells, CD4+CD45RA+CD25-. The V call is TRBV4-2, the J call TRBJ2-1; D is unresolved. This receptor was obtained from a female donor with breast cancer. CDR3 in DNA: TGTGCCAGCAGCCAAGCCAGCAGTGATGAGCAGTTCTTC. Residues: CASSQASSDEQFF.